The T cell receptor beta chain under discussion was sequenced for a study of cytomegalovirus exposure and HLA in healthy donors. Researchers ran the PCR with 60 Vbeta and 13 Jbeta primers. Measured with immunoSEQ multiplex PCR; TCRdb has only the in-frame clones, and not every one. The sample table sets out fewer than 70,000 clones. The CDR3 sequence is 18 residues long. V usage is TRBV1 and J usage is TRBJ2-5; the table's D gene call, TRBD2, was not cross checked with the DNA. TRBV1 represents a pseudogene. The receptor comes from a woman younger than 30 in good health and CMV-seronegative. Sequencing was done on a sample of PBMCs. CDR3 in amino acids: CTSSQVALAGRLQETQYF. The CDR3 DNA sequence: TGCACCAGCAGCCAAGTTGCACTAGCGGGGAGGCTACAAGAGACCCAGTACTTC.